The rows below give T cell receptor beta chains drawn from one sample of a study of blood T cells in healthy people across ages. Each CDR3 protein gets one entry after TCRdb re-called the 5' RACE reads with MiXCR. Of roughly 900,000 distinct CDR3 sequences listed, under 30% are singletons. Input material: blood. Receptor source: a woman at least 80 years old in good health. The CDR3 runs from the conserved cysteine through the conserved F or W. A D gene is named only where the DNA matches it firmly. Clone sizes are given selectively: once, few, many, or a class where the clone is expanded.

J gene	clone size	D gene	V gene	CDR3 protein	CDR3 DNA
TRBJ2-5	many	TRBD2	TRBV3-1	CASSQAGTSGGTQYF	TGTGCCAGCAGCCAAGCTGGGACTAGCGGGGGGACCCAGTACTTC
TRBJ2-4	few	NA	TRBV30	CAWSTGRRTKNIQYF	TGTGCCTGGAGTACAGGGAGGAGAACCAAAAACATTCAGTACTTC
TRBJ1-2	NA	NA	TRBV5-1	CASGLVLKDGYTF	TGCGCCAGCGGCTTGGTGTTAAAGGATGGCTACACCTTC
TRBJ2-1	NA	NA	TRBV5-6	CASSGMGAARETQFF	TGTGCCAGCAGCGGGATGGGGGCCGCTCGGGAGACCCAGTTCTTC
TRBJ2-1	many	TRBD2	TRBV7-2	CASSFSNLAGVTYNEQFF	TGTGCCAGCAGCTTCTCCAACTTAGCGGGGGTTACCTACAATGAGCAGTTCTTC
TRBJ2-5	many	TRBD1	TRBV6-5	CASQGDAQETQYF	TGTGCCAGTCAGGGGGACGCTCAAGAGACCCAGTACTTC
TRBJ2-7	NA	NA	TRBV7-2	CASSLGQGSPYEQYF	TGTGCCAGCAGCTTAGGGCAGGGATCCCCCTACGAGCAGTACTTC
TRBJ1-1	few	NA	TRBV12-5	CASGWGPTEAFF	TGTGCTAGTGGTTGGGGGCCCACTGAAGCTTTCTTT
TRBJ1-1	few	NA	TRBV24-1	CATSTAGNTEAFF	TGTGCCACCAGTACGGCGGGGAACACTGAAGCTTTCTTT
TRBJ2-3	NA	NA	TRBV12-3/TRBV12-4	CASSLRGTRGGADAQYF	TGTGCCAGCAGTTTGAGGGGGACTAGAGGGGGCGCAGATGCGCAGTATTTT
TRBJ2-7	many	NA	TRBV18	CASSPPDMSYEQYF	TGTGCCAGCTCACCACCGGACATGAGCTACGAGCAGTACTTC
TRBJ1-2	many	TRBD1	TRBV11-3	CASSTVTGGSYGYTF	TGTGCCAGCAGCACCGTGACAGGGGGCTCGTATGGCTACACCTTC
TRBJ2-3	many	NA	TRBV6-2/TRBV6-3	CASRAPSGSADTQYF	TGTGCCAGCAGAGCACCGTCGGGGAGCGCAGATACGCAGTATTTT
TRBJ1-3	few	NA	TRBV7-9	CASSPLREVLSGNTIYF	TGTGCCAGCAGCCCGCTTAGGGAGGTCCTCTCTGGAAACACCATATATTTT
TRBJ1-5	few	TRBD1	TRBV20-1	CSAKPTGEGQPQHF	TGCAGTGCTAAACCAACAGGGGAGGGGCAGCCCCAGCATTTT